The 14 T cell receptor beta chains below come from one sample, sequenced in a study of cytomegalovirus exposure and HLA in healthy donors. Amplification used 60 Vbeta primers and 13 Jbeta primers. The table came from immunoSEQ multiplex PCR; TCRdb's copy has only in-frame clones and leaves some out. The data show 95,000 to 150,000 clones, over 70% seen once. The source material was PBMCs. The receptors here all came from a female donor in good health and CMV-seropositive.

V usage is TRBV5-5 and J usage is TRBJ1-5, with D tentatively TRBD1 (6 bases). Trimming left V 3 bases short and J 6 bases short, with 19 bases between. In germline, CDR1 is SGHKS, CDR2 YYEKEE (reference sequence). This CDR3 has 16 amino acids. CDR3 nucleotide sequence: TGTGCCAGCAGCTCCCGAGCGGGGGCGGTGAGTCAGCCCCAGCATTTT. Translation: CASSSRAGAVSQPQHF. Complete variable domain (other parts from reference TRBV5-5 and TRBJ1-5): DAGVTQSPTHLIKTRGQQVTLRCSPISGHKSVSWYQQVLGQGPQFIFQYYEKEERGRGNFPDRFSARQFPNYSSELNVNALLLGDSALYLCASSSRAGAVSQPQHFGDGTRLSIL.

The chain has TRBV5-5 and TRBJ1-4, with 8 bases matching TRBD1. Losses at the gene ends were 4 bases for V and 6 bases for J; bases not matched to a gene: 8. The germline gives CDR1 SGHKS, CDR2 YYEKEE (reference sequence). This CDR3 comprises 15 residues. The CDR3 DNA follows: TGTGCCAGCAGCCTCAACAGGGGGGTGGATGAAAAACTGTTTTTT. Translation gives CASSLNRGVDEKLFF.

This rearrangement joins TRBV5-4 to TRBJ2-5; unclear D gene. The CDR3 is 17 residues long. Germline V gene data show CDR1 as SGHNT and CDR2 as YYREEE (reference sequence). V gave up 0 bases and J gave up 5 bases, with 20 bases separating them. The CDR3 sequence: CASSLGWARNKRETQYF. The CDR3 bases are TGTGCCAGCAGCTTGGGATGGGCTCGAAACAAAAGGGAGACCCAGTACTTC. The full variable domain, its missing parts supplied by reference TRBV5-4 and TRBJ2-5, is ETGVTQSPTHLIKTRGQQVTLRCSSQSGHNTVSWYQQALGQGPQFIFQYYREEENGRGNFPPRFSGLQFPNYSSELNVNALELDDSALYLCASSLGWARNKRETQYFGPGTRLLVL.

The J gene is TRBJ1-5, the V gene TRBV9; D unclear. Germline-derived CDR1 and CDR2 are SGDLS and YYNGEE. Trimming took off 0 bases at V and 0 bases at J, with 22 bases between the two ends. The CDR3 covers 20 residues. CDR3: CASSVAPDLEVERSNQPQHF. CDR3 coding DNA: TGTGCCAGCAGCGTAGCCCCAGACCTTGAGGTCGAGCGTAGCAATCAGCCCCAGCATTTT. The full variable domain, with the rest looked up from reference TRBV9 and TRBJ1-5, is DSGVTQTPKHLITATGQRVTLRCSPRSGDLSVYWYQQSLDQGLQFLIQYYNGEERAKGNILERFSAQQFPDLHSELNLSSLELGDSALYFCASSVAPDLEVERSNQPQHFGDGTRLSIL.

The chain is built from TRBV30 and TRBJ1-2; D unclear. The germline gives CDR1 GTSNPN, CDR2 SVGIG (reference sequence). The CDR3 totals 17 residues. Trimming stripped 0 bases from V and 4 bases from J, with 21 bases between. This CDR3 is CAWSVPTRSTLLYGYTF. As DNA, the CDR3 is TGTGCCTGGAGTGTCCCCACGCGCTCGACATTACTCTATGGCTACACCTTC.

V gene TRBV4-2 combines with J gene TRBJ1-6, with a weak D call TRBD1 (6 bases). CDR3 size: 16 residues. Trimming pared 0 bases from V and 7 bases from J, leaving 13 bases between. Germline loops: CDR1 LGHNA, CDR2 YNFKEQ. The CDR3: CASSQDVRGGNSPLHF. The CDR3 nucleotides are TGTGCCAGCAGCCAAGATGTCAGGGGTGGCAATTCACCCCTCCACTTT.

V and J are TRBV5-1 and TRBJ1-5; a weak D match, TRBD1 (6 bases). V lost 1 base and J 5 bases, leaving 16 bases between the germline ends. The V gene's germline CDR1 is SGHRS and CDR2 YFSETQ. The CDR3 totals 16 residues. The CDR3 DNA reads as TGCGCCAGCAGCTTGCAGGGGCCCCGTGGGGATCAGCCCCAGCATTTT. This gives the protein CASSLQGPRGDQPQHF.

V gene TRBV6-6 combines with J gene TRBJ1-1, with TRBD1 as a possible D gene (6 bases). The CDR3 length is 14 residues. V dropped 4 bases and J dropped 1 base, with 10 bases sitting between them. Germline CDR1 and CDR2: MNHNY and SVGAGI (reference sequence). The CDR3 protein is CASSLDSSNTEAFF. The DNA of the CDR3 is TGTGCCAGCAGTTTGGACAGTTCGAACACTGAAGCTTTCTTT.

This rearrangement joins TRBV6-5 to TRBJ2-1; TRBD1 might be the D (6 bases). The V end lost 6 bases, the J end lost 8 bases, and 20 bases lay between the germline ends. The germline V gene encodes CDR1 MNHEY and CDR2 SVGAGI. This CDR3 is 15 amino acids long. CDR3 loop: CASRPGVLLNDEQFF. The CDR3 DNA sequence: TGTGCCAGCAGACCAGGGGTTCTCCTAAACGATGAGCAGTTCTTC.

This chain uses TRBV9 with TRBJ2-3, with 7 bases lining up with TRBD2. This CDR3 comprises 16 residues. V was clipped by 0 bases and J by 1 base; unmatched bases: 5. Germline V gene sequence: CDR1 SGDLS, CDR2 YYNGEE. DNA of the CDR3: TGTGCCAGCAGCGTAGCTTCCAGCGGGGGCACAGATACGCAGTATTTT. Translation gives CASSVASSGGTDTQYF. The complete variable domain, with remaining parts taken from reference TRBV9 and TRBJ2-3, reads DSGVTQTPKHLITATGQRVTLRCSPRSGDLSVYWYQQSLDQGLQFLIQYYNGEERAKGNILERFSAQQFPDLHSELNLSSLELGDSALYFCASSVASSGGTDTQYFGPGTRLTVL.

The chain carries TRBV7-2 and TRBJ2-2; TRBD2 aligns across 12 bases. The J segment lost 6 bases and the V segment lost 2 bases, leaving 4 bases of the junction unmatched. Germline lookup yields CDR1 SGHTA and CDR2 FQGNSA. CDR3 length: 16 amino acids. CDR3 DNA sequence: TGTGCCAGCAGCTTAAGGGCTAGCGGGGGGGCCGGGGAGCTGTTTTTT. Encoded protein: CASSLRASGGAGELFF.

The chain employs TRBV5-1 and TRBJ2-7, with TRBD2 matching 13 bases. Trimming removed 4 bases from V and 0 bases from J; junction bases left unmatched: 7. There are 17 residues in the CDR3. Looked up from germline, CDR1 is SGHRS and CDR2 is YFSETQ. The CDR3 loop reads CASSMTSGGPSSYEQYF. In DNA form, the CDR3 reads TGCGCCAGCAGCATGACTAGCGGGGGGCCCAGCTCCTACGAGCAGTACTTC.

This chain uses TRBV2 with TRBJ1-5, with D possibly being TRBD1 (5 bases). V lost 2 bases to trimming and J lost 5 bases, with 16 bases between them. The CDR3 runs 16 residues. The V gene's germline CDR1 is SNHLY and CDR2 FYNNEI. This CDR3 reads CASSERGRVGDQPQHF. CDR3 nucleotides: TGTGCCAGCAGTGAAAGGGGCCGGGTCGGTGATCAGCCCCAGCATTTT.

The chain links TRBV2 to TRBJ2-7; weak D call: TRBD1 (5 bases). Germline V CDR1 and CDR2: SNHLY, FYNNEI. V lost 3 bases, J lost 1 base, and 10 bases lay in between. CDR3 length: 14 residues. CDR3 sequence reads: CASSEGRVSYEQYF. In DNA form, the CDR3 reads TGTGCCAGCAGTGAGGGCAGGGTTTCCTACGAGCAGTACTTC.